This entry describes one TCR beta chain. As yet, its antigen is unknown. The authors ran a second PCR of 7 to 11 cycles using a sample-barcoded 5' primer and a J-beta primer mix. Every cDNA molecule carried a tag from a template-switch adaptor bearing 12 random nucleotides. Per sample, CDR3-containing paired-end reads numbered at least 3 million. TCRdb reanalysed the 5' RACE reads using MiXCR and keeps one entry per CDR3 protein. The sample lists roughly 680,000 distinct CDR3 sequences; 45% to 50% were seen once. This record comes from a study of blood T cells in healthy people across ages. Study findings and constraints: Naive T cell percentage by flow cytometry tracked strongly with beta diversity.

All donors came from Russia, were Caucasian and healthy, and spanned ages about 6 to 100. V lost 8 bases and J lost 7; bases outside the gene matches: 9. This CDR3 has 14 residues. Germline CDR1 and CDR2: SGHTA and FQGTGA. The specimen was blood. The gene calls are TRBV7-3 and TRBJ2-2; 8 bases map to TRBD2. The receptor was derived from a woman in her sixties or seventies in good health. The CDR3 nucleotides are TGTGCCAGCGGTAGCGGGATTCGAGGCGGGGAGCTGTTTTTT. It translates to CASGSGIRGGELFF.